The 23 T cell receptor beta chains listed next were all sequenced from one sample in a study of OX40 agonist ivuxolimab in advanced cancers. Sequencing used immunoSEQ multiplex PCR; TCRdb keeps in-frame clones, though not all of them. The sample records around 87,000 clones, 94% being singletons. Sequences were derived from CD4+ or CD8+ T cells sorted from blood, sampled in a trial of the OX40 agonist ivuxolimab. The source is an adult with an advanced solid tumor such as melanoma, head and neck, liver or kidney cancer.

The CDR3: CASSLASGPYNEQFF. DNA for the CDR3: TGTGCCAGCAGTTTGGCTAGCGGGCCCTACAATGAGCAGTTCTTC. The V call is TRBV6-6, the J call TRBJ2-1; the match to TRBD2 covers 8 bases. With 4 bases clipped from V and 2 bases from J, the junction kept 4 bases outside the gene matches. The germline V gene has CDR1 MNHNY and CDR2 SVGAGI (reference sequence). The CDR3 length is 15 residues.

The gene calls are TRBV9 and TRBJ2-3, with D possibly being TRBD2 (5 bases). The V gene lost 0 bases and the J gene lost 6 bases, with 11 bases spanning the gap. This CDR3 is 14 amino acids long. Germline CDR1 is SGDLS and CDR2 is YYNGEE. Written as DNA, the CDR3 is TGTGCCAGCAGCGTAGGAGGGCCTGGGGATACGCAGTATTTT. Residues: CASSVGGPGDTQYF.

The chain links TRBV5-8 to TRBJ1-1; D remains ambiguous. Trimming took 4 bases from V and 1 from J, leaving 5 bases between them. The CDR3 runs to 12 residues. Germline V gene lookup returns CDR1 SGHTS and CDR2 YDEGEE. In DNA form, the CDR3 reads TGTGCCAGCAGCATCACGAACACTGAAGCTTTCTTT. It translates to CASSITNTEAFF.

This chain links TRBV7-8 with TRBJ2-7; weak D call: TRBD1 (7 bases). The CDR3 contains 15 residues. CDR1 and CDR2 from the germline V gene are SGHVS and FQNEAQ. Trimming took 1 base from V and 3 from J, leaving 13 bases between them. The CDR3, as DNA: TGTGCCAGCAGCTTAGACGACAGGGACTTCTACGAGCAGTACTTC. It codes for CASSLDDRDFYEQYF.

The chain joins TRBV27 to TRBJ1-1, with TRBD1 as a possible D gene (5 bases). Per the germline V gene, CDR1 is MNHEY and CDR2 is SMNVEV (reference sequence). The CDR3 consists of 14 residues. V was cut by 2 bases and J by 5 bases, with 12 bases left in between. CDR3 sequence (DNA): TGTGCCAGCAGTTTAGGTCAGACAGTAACTGAAGCTTTCTTT. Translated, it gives CASSLGQTVTEAFF.

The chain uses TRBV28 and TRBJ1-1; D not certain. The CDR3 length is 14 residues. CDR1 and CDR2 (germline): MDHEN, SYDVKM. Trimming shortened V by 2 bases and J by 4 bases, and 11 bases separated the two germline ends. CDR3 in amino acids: CASSLPGKGTEAFF. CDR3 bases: TGTGCCAGCAGTTTACCCGGGAAGGGCACTGAAGCTTTCTTT. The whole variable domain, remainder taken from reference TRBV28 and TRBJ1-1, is DVKVTQSSRYLVKRTGEKVFLECVQDMDHENMFWYRQDPGLGLRLIYFSYDVKMKEKGDIPEGYSVSREKKERFSLILESASTNQTSMYLCASSLPGKGTEAFFGQGTRLTVV.

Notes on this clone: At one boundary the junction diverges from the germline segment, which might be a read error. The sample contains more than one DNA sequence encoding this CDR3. CDR3 amino acids: CATLATLAGGTSYNEQFF. DNA of the CDR3: TGCGCCACCCTGGCGACACTAGCGGGGGGGACCTCCTACAATGAGCAGTTCTTC. The rearrangement links TRBV2 to TRBJ2-1; 13 nucleotides match TRBD2. The CDR3 is made up of 18 amino acids. Germline V lookup: CDR1 SNHLY, CDR2 FYNNEI.

Written as DNA, the CDR3 is TGTGCCAGCACGGCGAGGACAGGGTCGAACGAGCAGTACTTC. Translation gives CASTARTGSNEQYF. The chain uses TRBV13 and TRBJ2-5; 8 bases are shared with TRBD1. The DNA end lines up better with TRBJ2-7; the J call may be wrong. CDR3 length: 14 residues. CDR1 is PRHDT and CDR2 is FYEKMQ in the germline V gene (reference sequence).

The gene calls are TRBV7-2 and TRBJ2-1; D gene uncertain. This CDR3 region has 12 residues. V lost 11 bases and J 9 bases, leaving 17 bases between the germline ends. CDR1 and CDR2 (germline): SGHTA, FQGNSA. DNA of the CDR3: TGTGCCCTTGGACGCCGTTCAAGTGAGCAGTTCTTC. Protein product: CALGRRSSEQFF. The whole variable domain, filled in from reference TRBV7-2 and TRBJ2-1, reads GAGVSQSPSNKVTEKGKDVELRCDPISGHTALYWYRQSLGQGLEFLIYFQGNSAPDKSGLPSDRFSAERTGGSVSTLTIQRTQQEDSAVYLCALGRRSSEQFFGPGTRLTVL.

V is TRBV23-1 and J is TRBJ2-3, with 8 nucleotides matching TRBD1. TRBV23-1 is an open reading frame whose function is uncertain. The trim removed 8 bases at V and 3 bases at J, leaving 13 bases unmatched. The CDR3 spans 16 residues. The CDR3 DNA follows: TGCGCCAGCGGCCCCCCGGGCAGGGGGCGGACAGATACGCAGTATTTT. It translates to CASGPPGRGRTDTQYF.

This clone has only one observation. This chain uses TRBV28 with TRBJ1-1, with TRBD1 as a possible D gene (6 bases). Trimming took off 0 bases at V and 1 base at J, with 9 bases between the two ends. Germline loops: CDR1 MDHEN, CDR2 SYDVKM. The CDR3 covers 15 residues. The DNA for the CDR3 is TGTGCCAGCAGTTTATGGGGGGCGTCGAACACTGAAGCTTTCTTT. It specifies CASSLWGASNTEAFF. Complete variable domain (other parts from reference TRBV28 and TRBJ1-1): DVKVTQSSRYLVKRTGEKVFLECVQDMDHENMFWYRQDPGLGLRLIYFSYDVKMKEKGDIPEGYSVSREKKERFSLILESASTNQTSMYLCASSLWGASNTEAFFGQGTRLTVV.

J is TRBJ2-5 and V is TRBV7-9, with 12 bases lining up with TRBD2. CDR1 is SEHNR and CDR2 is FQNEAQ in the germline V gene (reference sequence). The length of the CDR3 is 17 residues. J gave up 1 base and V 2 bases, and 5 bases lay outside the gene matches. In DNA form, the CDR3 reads TGTGCCAGCAGCTTACCTACTAGCGGGAGGATCCAAGAGACCCAGTACTTC. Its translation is CASSLPTSGRIQETQYF.

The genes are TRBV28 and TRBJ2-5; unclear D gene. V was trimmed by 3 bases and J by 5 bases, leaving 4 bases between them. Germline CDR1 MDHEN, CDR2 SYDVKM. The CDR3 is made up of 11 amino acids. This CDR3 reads CASSFTETQYF. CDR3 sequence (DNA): TGTGCCAGCAGTTTCACGGAGACCCAGTACTTC.

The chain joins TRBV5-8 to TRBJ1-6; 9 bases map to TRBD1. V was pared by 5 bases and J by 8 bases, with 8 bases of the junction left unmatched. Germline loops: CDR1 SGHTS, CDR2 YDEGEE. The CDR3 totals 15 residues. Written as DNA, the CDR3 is TGTGCCAGCAGTTATGCCACAGGGGGCCATTCACCCCTCCACTTT. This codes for CASSYATGGHSPLHF.

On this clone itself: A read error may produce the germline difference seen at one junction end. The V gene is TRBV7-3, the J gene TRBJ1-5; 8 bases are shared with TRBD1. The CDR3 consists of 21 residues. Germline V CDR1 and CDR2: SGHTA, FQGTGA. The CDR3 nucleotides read TGTGCCAGCAGCCTAACGCCCCGAGGACAGGGAACTAAGAGCCCCAATCAGCCCCAGCATTTT. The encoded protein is CASSLTPRGQGTKSPNQPQHF. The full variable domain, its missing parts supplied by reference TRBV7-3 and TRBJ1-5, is GAGVSQTPSNKVTEKGKYVELRCDPISGHTALYWYRQSLGQGPEFLIYFQGTGAADDSGLPNDRFFAVRPEGSVSTLKIQRTERGDSAVYLCASSLTPRGQGTKSPNQPQHFGDGTRLSIL.

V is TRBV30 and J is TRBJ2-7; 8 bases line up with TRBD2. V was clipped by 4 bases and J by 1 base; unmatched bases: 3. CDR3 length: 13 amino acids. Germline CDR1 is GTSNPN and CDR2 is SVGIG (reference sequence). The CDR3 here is CAWTSGYSYEQYF. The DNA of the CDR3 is TGTGCCTGGACTAGCGGGTATTCCTACGAGCAGTACTTC.

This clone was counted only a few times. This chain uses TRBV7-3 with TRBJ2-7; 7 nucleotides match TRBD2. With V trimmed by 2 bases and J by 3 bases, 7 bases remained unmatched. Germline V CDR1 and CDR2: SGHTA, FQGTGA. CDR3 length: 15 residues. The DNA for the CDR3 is TGTGCCAGCAGCTTAGCTCTAGCGGATCACTACGAGCAGTACTTC. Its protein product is CASSLALADHYEQYF.

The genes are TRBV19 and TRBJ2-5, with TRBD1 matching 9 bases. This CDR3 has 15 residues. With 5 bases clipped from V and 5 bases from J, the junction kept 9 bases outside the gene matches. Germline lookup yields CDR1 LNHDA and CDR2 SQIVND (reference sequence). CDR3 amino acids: CASSGRQGVVETQYF. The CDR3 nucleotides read TGTGCCAGTAGTGGAAGACAGGGGGTAGTTGAGACCCAGTACTTC.

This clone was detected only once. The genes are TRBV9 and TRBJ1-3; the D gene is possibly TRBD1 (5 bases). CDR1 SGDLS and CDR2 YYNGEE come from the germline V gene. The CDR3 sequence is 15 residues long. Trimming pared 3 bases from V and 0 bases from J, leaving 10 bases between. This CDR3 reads CASSETGTSGNTIYF. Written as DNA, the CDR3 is TGTGCCAGCAGCGAAACAGGAACCTCTGGAAACACCATATATTTT.

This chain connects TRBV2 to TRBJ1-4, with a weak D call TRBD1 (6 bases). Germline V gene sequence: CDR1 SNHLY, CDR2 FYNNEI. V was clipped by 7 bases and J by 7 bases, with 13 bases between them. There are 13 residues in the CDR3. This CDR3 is CASKGRGSEKLFF. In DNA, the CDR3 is TGTGCCAGCAAGGGAAGGGGGAGTGAAAAACTGTTTTTT.

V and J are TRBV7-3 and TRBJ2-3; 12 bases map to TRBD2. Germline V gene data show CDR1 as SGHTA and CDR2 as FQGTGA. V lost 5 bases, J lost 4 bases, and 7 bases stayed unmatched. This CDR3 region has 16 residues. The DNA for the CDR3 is TGTGCCAGCAGCCCTGGACTAGCGGGACGGTCAGATACGCAGTATTTT. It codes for CASSPGLAGRSDTQYF.

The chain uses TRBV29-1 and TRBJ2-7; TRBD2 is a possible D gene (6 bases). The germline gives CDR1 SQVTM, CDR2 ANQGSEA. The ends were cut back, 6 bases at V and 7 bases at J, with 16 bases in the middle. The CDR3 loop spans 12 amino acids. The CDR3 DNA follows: TGCAGCGTCTCCGGGACCGCGGGGGAGCAGTACTTC. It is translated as CSVSGTAGEQYF.

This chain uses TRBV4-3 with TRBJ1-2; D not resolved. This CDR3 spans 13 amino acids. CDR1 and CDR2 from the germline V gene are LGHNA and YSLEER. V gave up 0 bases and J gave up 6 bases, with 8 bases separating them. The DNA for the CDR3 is TGCGCCAGCAGCCAAGATAGGCAGGATGGCTACACCTTC. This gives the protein CASSQDRQDGYTF.